Listed here are 23 T cell receptor beta chains from one sample, sequenced in a study of blood T cell repertoires in COVID-19. Profiled with immunoSEQ multiplex PCR; TCRdb holds only in-frame clones, not every one. The top ten hold about 2.3% of the sample, which has 250,000 to 300,000 clones, roughly 93% seen once. The specimen sequenced was PBMCs or T cells enriched from blood (not recorded which). The origin of the receptors is a woman aged 40 to 50 with acute COVID-19.

Details on this clone: Germline is not matched at one junction end, which may reflect a read error. This chain uses TRBV15 with TRBJ1-5, with 8 nucleotides matching TRBD1. The CDR3 length is 16 residues. Germline lookup yields CDR1 LNHNV and CDR2 YYDKDF (reference sequence). The CDR3 spells CATSRKPGQANRPQHF. The CDR3 bases are TGTGCCACCAGCAGAAAACCGGGACAGGCGAATCGGCCCCAGCATTTT. Full variable domain (rest looked up from reference TRBV15 and TRBJ1-5): DAMVIQNPRYQVTQFGKPVTLSCSQTLNHNVMYWYQQKSSQAPKLLFHYYDKDFNNEADTPDNFQSRRPNTSFCFLDIRSPGLGDTAMYLCATSRKPGQANRPQHFGDGTRLSIL.

The chain is built from TRBV29-1 and TRBJ1-1, with 7 positions matching TRBD1. The CDR3 length is 13 residues. Germline CDR1 is SQVTM and CDR2 is ANQGSEA. V shed 7 bases and J 0 bases; nucleotides not matched to a gene: 5. CDR3 residues: CSASRGLNTEAFF. The CDR3 DNA reads as TGCAGCGCCTCTAGGGGGCTGAACACTGAAGCTTTCTTT.

This sequence joins TRBV2 and TRBJ1-2; D possibly corresponds to TRBD1 (5 bases). Deletions cut 6 bases from V and 8 bases from J, with 16 bases between. CDR1 is SNHLY and CDR2 is FYNNEI in the germline V gene. The CDR3 loop spans 13 amino acids. Here the CDR3 DNA reads TGTGCCAGCAGCCCCCGGGGGGAGGGGGGCTACACCTTC. This sequence encodes CASSPRGEGGYTF.

This clone was seen many times. This same CDR3 is encoded by further DNA sequences in the sample. This chain joins TRBV28 and TRBJ1-2, with D possibly being TRBD1 (5 bases). CDR1 and CDR2 (germline): MDHEN, SYDVKM. The CDR3 runs to 13 residues. V was clipped by 2 bases and J by 7 bases, with 11 bases between them. CDR3 nucleotides: TGTGCCAGCAGTTTACGCCAGGGTACTGGCTACACCTTC. Amino acid sequence: CASSLRQGTGYTF.

This clone was observed a few times. The V and J genes are TRBV27 and TRBJ2-5; TRBD2 matches at 8 bases. V dropped 6 bases and J dropped 7; count of bases not matched to a gene: 7. The CDR3 loop spans 13 amino acids. CDR1 and CDR2 from the germline V gene are MNHEY and SMNVEV (reference sequence). The CDR3 DNA sequence: TGTGCCAGCAGGGGGGCGGGGGGTTGGACCCAGTACTTC. This codes for CASRGAGGWTQYF.

This clone was counted only a few times. This sequence joins TRBV6-6 and TRBJ1-5, with 8 bases aligning to TRBD1. The CDR3 contains 15 residues. CDR1 is MNHNY and CDR2 is SVGAGI in the germline V gene (reference sequence). V was clipped by 4 bases and J by 6 bases; unmatched bases: 8. This chain's CDR3 is CASSSRGRGGQPQHF. The DNA of the CDR3 is TGTGCCAGCAGTTCCAGGGGGCGCGGGGGTCAGCCCCAGCATTTT.

V gene TRBV5-5 combines with J gene TRBJ1-4; no definite D call. Per the germline V gene, CDR1 is SGHKS and CDR2 is YYEKEE (reference sequence). This CDR3 region has 15 residues. Trimming removed 5 bases from V and 0 bases from J, with 11 bases in between. The CDR3 region is CASRGGGTTNEKLFF. CDR3 DNA sequence: TGTGCCAGCAGGGGAGGAGGTACAACTAATGAAAAACTGTTTTTT.

This clone was detected only a few times. The gene calls are TRBV11-3 and TRBJ2-7, with 8 positions matching TRBD2. The germline gives CDR1 SGHNT, CDR2 YENEEA. Trimming cost V 5 bases and J 0 bases; bases outside gene matches: 9. The CDR3 length is 16 residues. The CDR3 DNA sequence: TGTGCCAGCAGCCCTAGCGGTCTAGCGGGCTCCTACGAGCAGTACTTC. It yields the protein CASSPSGLAGSYEQYF.

This clone was detected only once. The chain employs TRBV15 and TRBJ2-1; 12 positions agree with TRBD1. Germline V gene data show CDR1 as LNHNV and CDR2 as YYDKDF (reference sequence). J gave up 6 bases and V 0 bases, and 6 bases lay outside the gene matches. CDR3 size: 17 residues. The CDR3 DNA reads TGTGCCACCAGCAGAGATTGGGACAGGGGGCGAGTCAATGAGCAGTTCTTC. It encodes CATSRDWDRGRVNEQFF.

The V call is TRBV6-6, the J call TRBJ1-4; 7 positions agree with TRBD1. Unmatched junction bases numbered 3, after V lost 6 bases and J lost 8 bases. CDR1 and CDR2 (germline): MNHNY, SVGAGI (reference sequence). CDR3 length equals 12 residues. For the CDR3, the DNA is TGTGCCAGCAGGCGACAGGGAGAAAAACTGTTTTTT. It is translated as CASRRQGEKLFF.

CDR3 residues: CASSAHSGTRNQPQHF. The CDR3 DNA is TGTGCCAGTAGTGCTCACTCCGGGACAAGAAATCAGCCCCAGCATTTT. V is TRBV19 and J is TRBJ1-5; D is perhaps TRBD1 (6 bases). CDR1 and CDR2 from the germline V gene are LNHDA and SQIVND (reference sequence). Deletions cut 5 bases from V and 4 bases from J, with 18 bases between. The CDR3 covers 16 residues.

The V gene is TRBV11-2, the J gene TRBJ1-2, with 8 bases matching TRBD1. V was clipped by 5 bases and J by 7 bases; unmatched bases: 6. The germline V gene has CDR1 SGHAT and CDR2 FQNNGV. This CDR3 is built from 13 residues. The CDR3 DNA is TGTGCCAGCAGCACGGACAGGGCTGGTGGCTACACCTTC. This gives the protein CASSTDRAGGYTF.

The V and J genes are TRBV18 and TRBJ2-1; D perhaps matches TRBD2 (7 bases). The germline V and J ends were trimmed by 0 bases and 7 bases, with 10 bases remaining between them. Germline assignment: CDR1 KGHSH and CDR2 LQKENI. The CDR3 consists of 14 residues. CDR3 amino acids: CASSPPAGANEQFF. The CDR3 DNA is TGTGCCAGCTCACCACCCGCGGGGGCAAATGAGCAGTTCTTC.

This rearrangement joins TRBV5-6 to TRBJ1-6, with 8 positions matching TRBD1. The CDR3 runs 15 residues. V lost 4 bases, J lost 12 bases, and 12 bases stayed unmatched. CDR1 and CDR2 (germline): SGHDT, YYEEEE. CDR3 residues: CASSPGTGPNRPLHF. CDR3 bases: TGTGCCAGCAGCCCCGGGACAGGCCCGAATAGACCCCTCCACTTT.

This chain joins TRBV7-2 and TRBJ2-6, with 8 bases aligning to TRBD2. CDR3 length: 18 residues. Germline V gene data show CDR1 as SGHTA and CDR2 as FQGNSA. Trimming cost V 0 bases and J 0 bases; bases outside gene matches: 4. The CDR3 sequence: CASSLAASGSSGANVLTF. The CDR3 DNA is TGTGCCAGCAGCTTAGCAGCCAGCGGGAGCTCTGGGGCCAACGTCCTGACTTTC.

The CDR3, as DNA: TGTGCCTGCGACAGAAATGAAAAACTGTTTTTT. The encoded protein is CACDRNEKLFF. This chain connects TRBV30 to TRBJ1-4, with D maybe TRBD1 (5 bases). Trimming took off 6 bases at V and 5 bases at J, with 7 bases between the two ends. The CDR3 runs 11 residues. The V gene's germline CDR1 is GTSNPN and CDR2 SVGIG (reference sequence).

V is TRBV2 and J is TRBJ1-2; a possible D gene is TRBD1 (6 bases). Germline V gene sequence: CDR1 SNHLY, CDR2 FYNNEI. The CDR3 spans 12 residues. V was trimmed by 5 bases and J by 13 bases, leaving 17 bases between them. CDR3 sequence reads: CASSFDRRVFTF. DNA for the CDR3: TGTGCCAGCAGTTTCGACAGGCGCGTGTTCACCTTC. Combining the CDR3 with reference TRBV2 and TRBJ1-2 gives the whole variable domain EPEVTQTPSHQVTQMGQEVILRCVPISNHLYFYWYRQILGQKVEFLVSFYNNEISEKSEIFDDQFSVERPDGSNFTLKIRSTKLEDSAMYFCASSFDRRVFTFGSGTRLTVV.

The chain is built from TRBV29-1 and TRBJ1-1; the D gene is possibly TRBD1 (5 bases). The germline V gene encodes CDR1 SQVTM and CDR2 ANQGSEA. The CDR3 extends over 12 amino acids. The V and J ends lost 6 bases and 8 bases respectively, with 16 bases between them. CDR3 sequence: CSVQPGVPEAFF. CDR3 DNA sequence: TGCAGCGTCCAACCGGGGGTTCCGGAAGCTTTCTTT.

The rearrangement uses TRBV19 and TRBJ2-2; D uncertain. Trimming took off 10 bases at V and 7 bases at J, with 19 bases between the two ends. The CDR3 totals 14 residues. CDR1 LNHDA and CDR2 SQIVND come from the germline V gene (reference sequence). This CDR3 reads CATSVRRRGGELFF. The CDR3 DNA is TGTGCCACCTCCGTACGTCGTCGAGGCGGGGAGCTGTTTTTT.

The chain combines TRBV30 with TRBJ2-5; the match to TRBD1 covers 10 bases. The V gene's germline CDR1 is GTSNPN and CDR2 SVGIG (reference sequence). The CDR3 length is 13 residues. With 5 bases clipped from V and 9 bases from J, the junction kept 9 bases outside the gene matches. In nucleotides, the CDR3 is TGTGCCTGGGGGACAGGGGTAGGGGCCGCCCAGTACTTC. This gives the protein CAWGTGVGAAQYF.

This chain joins TRBV7-9 and TRBJ2-3, with 8 positions matching TRBD2. The CDR3 sequence is 15 residues long. The germline V gene encodes CDR1 SEHNR and CDR2 FQNEAQ (reference sequence). After removal of 6 bases from V and 1 base from J, the junction contained 6 bases not matched to a gene. The CDR3 is CASSQTGGGTDTQYF. CDR3 sequence (DNA): TGTGCCAGCAGTCAGACGGGAGGGGGCACAGATACGCAGTATTTT. Full variable domain (remainder filled in from reference TRBV7-9 and TRBJ2-3): DTGVSQNPRHKITKRGQNVTFRCDPISEHNRLYWYRQTLGQGPEFLTYFQNEAQLEKSRLLSDRFSAERPKGSFSTLEIQRTEQGDSAMYLCASSQTGGGTDTQYFGPGTRLTVL.

This chain connects TRBV7-9 to TRBJ2-7; 8 bases fit TRBD2. CDR3 length equals 14 residues. Per the germline V gene, CDR1 is SEHNR and CDR2 is FQNEAQ (reference sequence). The V gene end was trimmed by 5 bases and the J gene end by 4 bases; junction bases not matched to a gene: 7. DNA of the CDR3: TGTGCCAGCAGCCAAAGCGGGAGTGGTTACGAGCAGTACTTC. Translation gives CASSQSGSGYEQYF. The full variable domain, rest sourced from reference TRBV7-9 and TRBJ2-7, is DTGVSQNPRHKITKRGQNVTFRCDPISEHNRLYWYRQTLGQGPEFLTYFQNEAQLEKSRLLSDRFSAERPKGSFSTLEIQRTEQGDSAMYLCASSQSGSGYEQYFGPGTRLTVT.

The V gene is TRBV24-1, the J gene TRBJ2-1; 9 bases agree with TRBD2. The germline V gene encodes CDR1 KGHDR and CDR2 SFDVKD. V trimming: 4 bases; J trimming: 7 bases; junction bases outside the gene matches: 4. This CDR3 region has 14 residues. CDR3 loop: CATSDWTSVNEQFF. The DNA of the CDR3 is TGTGCCACCAGTGACTGGACTAGCGTTAATGAGCAGTTCTTC.